These T cell receptor beta chains were read from a single sample in a study of blood T cell repertoires in COVID-19. Assay used: immunoSEQ multiplex PCR; TCRdb lists only in-frame clones, some missing. The table includes about 200,000 clones, 70% to 90% detected once. The specimen sequenced was peripheral blood. All receptors come from a woman over 75 with acute or convalescent COVID-19. CDR3s include the opening cysteine and the closing phenylalanine or tryptophan. A D gene is named only where the DNA matches it firmly. Size is omitted from some rows. Given values are once, few, many or a class for expanded clones.

size,V,D,J,DNA,CDR3
.,TRBV20-1,.,TRBJ2-1,TGCAGTGCTATTCAAAACAATGAGCAGTTCTTC,CSAIQNNEQFF
.,TRBV18,.,TRBJ1-1,TGTGCCAGCTCCATTCTCAGCCCCACGGGGAGCGACACTGAAGCTTTCTTT,CASSILSPTGSDTEAFF
.,TRBV4-2,TRBD1,TRBJ1-2,TGTGCCAGCAGCCAACCGGGACAGTCTAACTATGGCTACACCTTC,CASSQPGQSNYGYTF
.,TRBV2,TRBD2,TRBJ2-1,TGTGCCAGCAGTTGGACTAGCGGGAGAGATGAGCAGTTCTTC,CASSWTSGRDEQFF
.,TRBV5-1,TRBD1,TRBJ2-7,TGCGCCAGCAGCTTGCAGGGGGCGCAGTACGAGCAGTACTTC,CASSLQGAQYEQYF
few,TRBV5-1,TRBD1,TRBJ1-2,TGCGCCAGCAGCATACAGGGGACCGGGAACTATGGCTACACCTTC,CASSIQGTGNYGYTF
.,TRBV7-9,.,TRBJ2-7,TGTGCCAGCAGCTTAGTGGCGGCAGGGTCGTCCCGCGAGCAGTACTTC,CASSLVAAGSSREQYF
.,TRBV4-3,.,TRBJ2-1,TGCGCCAGCAGCCAACAATTCTCGGATGAGCAGTTCTTC,CASSQQFSDEQFF
.,TRBV10-3,TRBD1,TRBJ2-7,TGTGCCATCAGTCAGACAGGGGGCAGGGACGAGCAGTACTTC,CAISQTGGRDEQYF
.,TRBV5-1,.,TRBJ2-7,TGCGCCAGCAGCCGTGGACTCTTGAGCGAGCAGTACTTC,CASSRGLLSEQYF
.,TRBV2,TRBD1,TRBJ2-7,TGTGCCAGCAGTGTACGGCAGGGGGCGATGTACGAGCAGTACTTC,CASSVRQGAMYEQYF
.,TRBV7-8,TRBD1,TRBJ2-1,TGTGCCAGCAGCTTCGTGGGACAGGGATACAATGAGCAGTTCTTC,CASSFVGQGYNEQFF
.,TRBV27,TRBD1,TRBJ1-6,TGTGCCAGCAGTTTCTCAAGACAGGGGGCTGCTAATTCACCCCTCCACTTT,CASSFSRQGAANSPLHF
.,TRBV27,TRBD1,TRBJ1-6,TGTGCCAGCAGGAATATGCGGGACAGGGTGAATTCACCCCTCCACTTT,CASRNMRDRVNSPLHF
.,TRBV27,.,TRBJ2-5,TGTGCCAGCAGCCTTAAGGGGGCCCAGTACTTC,CASSLKGAQYF
.,TRBV2,TRBD1,TRBJ1-4,TGTGCCAGCAGAGGAACAGGGGCCCCTAATGAAAAACTGTTTTTT,CASRGTGAPNEKLFF
.,TRBV12-5,TRBD1,TRBJ1-2,TGTGCTAGTGGTTTGCTTAGGCCCGAACCGGGACAGGGGGCAGACTATGGCTACACCTTC,CASGLLRPEPGQGADYGYTF
.,TRBV27,TRBD1,TRBJ2-2,TGTGCCAGCACCACCGCACCGGGACAGGGTAGGGACGGGGAGCTGTTTTTT,CASTTAPGQGRDGELFF
once,TRBV2,.,TRBJ2-1,TGTGCCAGCAGGATTGAGCGGACCCAGTTCTTC,CASRIERTQFF
.,TRBV19,.,TRBJ1-6,TGTGCTTACGCGGTGAGTAATTCACCCCTCCACTTT,CAYAVSNSPLHF
once,TRBV7-2,.,TRBJ2-7,TGTGCCAGCAGCTTAGCGGGCAGGGGAAACGAGCAGTACTTC,CASSLAGRGNEQYF
.,TRBV5-1,.,TRBJ2-7,TGCGCCAGCAAAAGTCCGAGCTCGGGCGAGCAGTACTTC,CASKSPSSGEQYF
once,TRBV19,TRBD2,TRBJ2-1,TGTGCCAGTAGTATGAGGTCACTAGCGGACAATGAGCAGTTCTTC,CASSMRSLADNEQFF
.,TRBV7-2,.,TRBJ2-3,TGTGCCAGCAGCGCGGCTAGCACAGATACGCAGTATTTT,CASSAASTDTQYF
few,TRBV27,.,TRBJ1-3,TGTGCCAGCAGAGAACAGGGCCGTCGAGGAAACACCATATATTTT,CASREQGRRGNTIYF
.,TRBV19,.,TRBJ1-1,TGTGCCAGTAGTATAATGGGGGCTCAGGGCACTGAAGCTTTCTTT,CASSIMGAQGTEAFF
few,TRBV5-5,.,TRBJ1-1,TGTGCCAGCAGCCGAGAGGGCACTGAAGCTTTCTTT,CASSREGTEAFF
.,TRBV29-1,.,TRBJ2-6,TGCAGCGTTGTCTTTCCGAGGGCTGGGGCCAACGTCCTGACTTTC,CSVVFPRAGANVLTF
.,TRBV2,TRBD1,TRBJ2-5,TGTGCCAGCAGTGGGACAGGGGAACAACAGACCCAGTACTTC,CASSGTGEQQTQYF
.,TRBV6-5,TRBD2,TRBJ2-2,TGTGCCAGCAGCTCGGGGGGAGGGGAGCTGTTTTTT,CASSSGGGELFF
.,TRBV19,.,TRBJ2-7,TGTGCCAGTAGTCCTGGACAGAGCTCCTACGAGCAGTACTTC,CASSPGQSSYEQYF
.,TRBV28,.,TRBJ1-4,TGTGCCAGCAGTTTCGCAGGAACTAATGAAAAACTGTTTTTT,CASSFAGTNEKLFF
few,TRBV5-1,.,TRBJ2-2,TGCGCCAGCAGGGGGGCGGACACCGGGGAGCTGTTTTTT,CASRGADTGELFF
.,TRBV10-3,TRBD1,TRBJ1-1,TGTGCCATCAGTGCCCAGAGACAGGGGCAGAGCACTGAAGCTTTCTTT,CAISAQRQGQSTEAFF
.,TRBV5-1,TRBD2,TRBJ2-3,TGCGCCAGCAGCTTGGACCCCGAGCGGGAGGGGCAGTATTTT,CASSLDPEREGQYF
.,TRBV6-5,TRBD1,TRBJ1-4,TGTGCCAGCAGTTACTCATCCGGGACAGGTGAAAAACTGTTTTTT,CASSYSSGTGEKLFF
.,TRBV28,TRBD1,TRBJ1-6,TGTGCCAGCAGACGGGGACAGACCAATTCACCCCTCCACTTT,CASRRGQTNSPLHF
once,TRBV5-1,TRBD2,TRBJ2-1,TGCGCCAGCAGCCCCCAGACTAGCGGGGTAAACAATGAGCAGTTCTTC,CASSPQTSGVNNEQFF
.,TRBV10-3,TRBD1,TRBJ1-4,TGTGCCATCAGTGAGAGGACAGGGATGTGGGAAAAACTGTTTTTT,CAISERTGMWEKLFF
.,TRBV19,.,TRBJ1-5,TGTGCCAGTAGTATAAGCTCTCGGCAGCCCCAGCATTTT,CASSISSRQPQHF
.,TRBV28,.,TRBJ2-7,TGTGCCAGCAGCCAGGTTGGCTACGAGCAGTACTTC,CASSQVGYEQYF
.,TRBV7-3,TRBD1,TRBJ2-2,TGTGCCAGCAGCTTAACACAGGGGGCTGGCGGGGAGCTGTTTTTT,CASSLTQGAGGELFF
.,TRBV9,.,TRBJ1-2,TGTGCCAGCAGCGTAGGGCCGGGACTCGATGGCTACACCTTC,CASSVGPGLDGYTF
.,TRBV30,.,TRBJ2-3,TGTGCCTGGATGGGGCTTTGGGCCGGAGGCACAGATACGCAGTATTTT,CAWMGLWAGGTDTQYF
.,TRBV15,.,TRBJ2-3,TGTGCCACCAGCAGAGATTTTATAGATACGCAGTATTTT,CATSRDFIDTQYF
.,TRBV3-1/TRBV3-2,TRBD1,TRBJ2-1,TGTGCCAGCAGCCACCGGGACAGGGGGCAGTTCTTC,CASSHRDRGQFF
.,TRBV14,TRBD2,TRBJ2-7,TGTGCCAGCAGCCAACTCGCGGCACTAGCGGGAGGTAGCGAGCAGTACTTC,CASSQLAALAGGSEQYF
.,TRBV7-3,TRBD2,TRBJ2-2,TGTGCCAGCAGCCGAAGGGGGCGGGAGGGCCATGGCGGGGAGCTGTTTTTT,CASSRRGREGHGGELFF